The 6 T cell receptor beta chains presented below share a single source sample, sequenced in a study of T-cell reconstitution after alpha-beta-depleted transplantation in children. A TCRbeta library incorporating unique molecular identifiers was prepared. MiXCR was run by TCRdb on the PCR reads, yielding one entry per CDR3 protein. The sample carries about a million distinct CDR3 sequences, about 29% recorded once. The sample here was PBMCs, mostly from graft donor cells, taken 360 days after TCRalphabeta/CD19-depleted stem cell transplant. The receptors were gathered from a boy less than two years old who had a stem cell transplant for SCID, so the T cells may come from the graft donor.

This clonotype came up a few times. The CDR3 coding sequence is TGTGCCAGCAGTGATTACAGGGGGACGATTTCCTACGAGCAGTACTTC. Its translation: CASSDYRGTISYEQYF. The chain is built from TRBV7-2 and TRBJ2-7; 8 positions match TRBD1. The CDR3 runs to 16 residues. Germline CDR1 is SGHTA and CDR2 is FQGNSA. V shed 6 bases and J 1 base; nucleotides not matched to a gene: 11.

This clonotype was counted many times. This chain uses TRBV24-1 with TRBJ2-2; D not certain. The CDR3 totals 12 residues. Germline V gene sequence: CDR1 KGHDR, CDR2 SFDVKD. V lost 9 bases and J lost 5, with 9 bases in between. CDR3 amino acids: CATEGWTGELFF. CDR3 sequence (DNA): TGTGCCACCGAAGGATGGACCGGGGAGCTGTTTTTT.

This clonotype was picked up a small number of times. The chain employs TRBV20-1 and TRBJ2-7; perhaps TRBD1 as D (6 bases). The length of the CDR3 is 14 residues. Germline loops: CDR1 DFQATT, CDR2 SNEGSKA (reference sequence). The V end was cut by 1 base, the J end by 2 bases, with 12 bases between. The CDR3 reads CSARVDRSPYEQYF. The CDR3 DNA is TGCAGTGCTAGAGTAGACAGGAGTCCCTACGAGCAGTACTTC.

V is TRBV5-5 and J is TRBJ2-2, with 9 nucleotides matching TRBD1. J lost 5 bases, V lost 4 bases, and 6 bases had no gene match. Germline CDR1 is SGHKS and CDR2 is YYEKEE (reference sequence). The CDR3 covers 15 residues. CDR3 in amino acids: CASSQGQGGTGELFF. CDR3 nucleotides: TGTGCCAGCAGCCAGGGACAGGGTGGGACCGGGGAGCTGTTTTTT.

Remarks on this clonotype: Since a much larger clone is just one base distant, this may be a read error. CDR3 sequence (DNA): TGTGCCAGCAGCTTAGTAGAGACCTACGAGCAGTACTTC. Translation gives CASSLVETYEQYF. V gene TRBV7-2 combines with J gene TRBJ2-7; D unresolved. V dropped 1 base and J dropped 2 bases, with 6 bases sitting between them. Germline V CDR1 and CDR2: SGHTA, FQGNSA. The CDR3 loop spans 13 amino acids.

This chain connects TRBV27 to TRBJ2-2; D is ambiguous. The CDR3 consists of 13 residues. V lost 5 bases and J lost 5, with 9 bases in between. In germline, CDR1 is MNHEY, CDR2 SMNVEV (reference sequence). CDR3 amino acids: CASSTLDTGELFF. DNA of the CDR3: TGTGCCAGCAGTACCCTGGATACCGGGGAGCTGTTTTTT.